These T cell receptor beta chains were read from a single sample in a study of early T cells in non-severe SARS-CoV-2 infection. TCRdb re-analysed the 5' RACE reads in MiXCR, keeping a single row per CDR3 protein. The sample includes 50,000 to 60,000 distinct CDR3 sequences, over 7% of them seen just once. The source material was whole blood. The receptors come from an adult who was a healthcare worker with PCR-confirmed SARS-CoV-2 infection or an uninfected control (not recorded which). The CDR3 runs from the conserved cysteine through the conserved F or W. D genes are given only for firm matches. The size field is filled for only some rows; it gives once, few, many or a size class.

>NA|TRBJ1-5|NA|12|TRBV10-3
CAISVTGQPQHF
TGTGCCATCAGTGTGACAGGTCAGCCCCAGCATTTT
>NA|TRBJ2-5|NA|15|TRBV5-4
CASSLDGGAQETQYF
TGTGCCAGCAGCTTGGATGGGGGGGCCCAAGAGACCCAGTACTTC
>few|TRBJ2-7|NA|13|TRBV20-1
CSASLGYSYEQYF
TGCAGTGCTAGTCTGGGTTACTCCTACGAGCAGTACTTC
>NA|TRBJ2-3|NA|13|TRBV6-1
CASRTFYRNTQYF
TGTGCCAGCAGGACATTTTACAGGAATACGCAGTATTTT
>NA|TRBJ2-2|TRBD2|20|TRBV9
CASSVARDRGGWMNTGELFF
TGTGCCAGCAGCGTAGCGAGGGACCGGGGAGGGTGGATGAATACCGGGGAGCTGTTTTTT
>NA|TRBJ2-1|TRBD2|13|TRBV4-1
CASSLTSGGRLFF
TGCGCCAGCAGCTTGACTAGCGGGGGCCGACTGTTCTTC
>few|TRBJ2-2|TRBD2|16|TRBV29-1
CSVRASGGEYTGELFF
TGCAGCGTTAGAGCTAGCGGGGGGGAATACACCGGGGAGCTGTTTTTT
>NA|TRBJ2-7|NA|13|TRBV10-3
CAISESGDHEQYF
TGTGCCATCAGTGAGTCTGGGGACCACGAGCAGTACTTC
>few|TRBJ2-7|NA|12|TRBV12-3/TRBV12-4
CASGRTSYEQYF
TGTGCCAGCGGCCGGACTTCCTACGAGCAGTACTTC
>few|TRBJ2-3|NA|14|TRBV29-1
CSADHSGSTDTQYF
TGCAGCGCAGACCATAGCGGAAGCACAGATACGCAGTATTTT
>few|TRBJ2-6|NA|17|TRBV3-1
CASGDGLFLSGANVLTF
TGTGCCAGCGGGGACGGGCTATTCCTCTCTGGGGCCAACGTCCTGACTTTC
>many|TRBJ2-1|TRBD1|13|TRBV10-3
CAIGDRYDNEQFF
TGTGCCATCGGGGACAGGTACGACAATGAGCAGTTCTTC
>NA|TRBJ2-7|NA|13|TRBV5-4
CASSLATNYEQYF
TGTGCCAGCAGCTTGGCGACCAACTACGAGCAGTACTTC
>NA|TRBJ2-1|NA|12|TRBV5-4
CASSLLGSEQFF
TGTGCCAGCAGCTTACTAGGGAGTGAGCAGTTCTTC
>many|TRBJ2-1|NA|12|TRBV29-1
CSVEDRGDEQFF
TGCAGCGTTGAAGACAGGGGCGATGAGCAGTTCTTC
>few|TRBJ2-1|NA|12|TRBV7-9
CASSRHDREQFF
TGTGCCAGCAGCCGCCATGACAGGGAGCAGTTCTTC
>NA|TRBJ1-3|NA|14|TRBV25-1
CASSGEDVGNTIYF
TGTGCCAGCAGCGGAGAGGACGTCGGAAACACCATATATTTT
>few|TRBJ1-5|NA|13|TRBV18
CASSPGMDQPQHF
TGTGCCAGCTCACCGGGAATGGATCAGCCCCAGCATTTT